Listed here are 10 T cell receptor beta chains from one sample, sequenced in a study of blood T cell repertoires in COVID-19. Produced via immunoSEQ multiplex PCR; TCRdb's table is partial and in-frame only. The sample holds 45,000 to 65,000 clones, over 75% seen once. Sequences were obtained from peripheral blood. These receptors came from an older man with active COVID-19.

The gene calls are TRBV15 and TRBJ1-1, with D possibly TRBD1 on 5 matching bases. The CDR3 is 15 amino acids. The germline gives CDR1 LNHNV, CDR2 YYDKDF (reference sequence). V lost 1 base, J lost 4 bases, and 13 bases lay in between. CDR3 amino acids: CATSRVGGGATEAFF. The CDR3 region has the DNA TGTGCCACCAGCAGAGTCGGGGGGGGAGCCACTGAAGCTTTCTTT.

V and J are TRBV9 and TRBJ2-2, with no clear D. The germline CDR1 and CDR2 sequences are SGDLS and YYNGEE. This CDR3 comprises 13 residues. With 5 bases removed from V and 5 bases from J, the gap between germline ends came to 10 bases. The CDR3 nucleotides read TGTGCCAGCAGTACCTGGCAGACCGGGGAGCTGTTTTTT. The encoded protein is CASSTWQTGELFF.

This clone was detected once. The V call is TRBV6-6, the J call TRBJ2-2, with D perhaps TRBD1 (5 bases). This CDR3 has 16 residues. Germline lookup yields CDR1 MNHNY and CDR2 SVGAGI (reference sequence). The V and J ends lost 3 bases and 2 bases respectively, with 13 bases between them. The CDR3 nucleotides are TGTGCCAGCAGTTATTTGGCAGGGTCAAACACCGGGGAGCTGTTTTTT. Translating gives CASSYLAGSNTGELFF.

The chain employs TRBV7-2 and TRBJ1-3, with D perhaps matching TRBD1 (5 bases). The CDR3 spans 15 residues. Germline loops: CDR1 SGHTA, CDR2 FQGNSA. V was clipped by 3 bases and J by 3 bases, with 12 bases between them. In nucleotides, the CDR3 is TGTGCCAGCAGCTTTGGCGGGACGGTTGGAAACACCATATATTTT. This sequence encodes CASSFGGTVGNTIYF.

The J gene is TRBJ2-2, the V gene TRBV5-8; possible D gene TRBD2, 6 bases. V was shortened by 2 bases and J by 3 bases, with 11 bases between the two germline ends. The CDR3 runs 15 residues. Germline V lookup: CDR1 SGHTS, CDR2 YDEGEE. In nucleotides, the CDR3 is TGTGCCAGCAGCTTTGGAGGGCGCTACACCGGGGAGCTGTTTTTT. This sequence encodes CASSFGGRYTGELFF.

V usage is TRBV3-1 (or the pseudogene TRBV3-2) and J usage is TRBJ1-2; possible D gene TRBD1, 5 bases. The CDR3 is 15 amino acids. Germline-derived CDR1 and CDR2 are LGHDT and YNNKEL (reference sequence). Trimming pared 1 base from V and 3 bases from J, leaving 12 bases between. The CDR3 is CASSQVYGGDYGYTF. CDR3 in DNA: TGTGCCAGCAGCCAAGTATATGGGGGGGACTATGGCTACACCTTC.

This clone was detected a few times. This CDR3 reads CASSTGRANYGYTF. CDR3 DNA sequence: TGTGCCAGCAGTACCGGGAGGGCTAACTATGGCTACACCTTC. This chain connects TRBV6-5 to TRBJ1-2; D call uncertain. From germline, CDR1 is MNHEY and CDR2 SVGAGI. This CDR3 contains 14 residues. V was shortened by 5 bases and J by 0 bases, with 10 bases between the two germline ends.

This chain uses TRBV28 with TRBJ1-5; maybe TRBD1 (6 bases). The CDR3 contains 18 residues. Trimming pared 1 base from V and 0 bases from J, leaving 16 bases between. Germline CDR1 reads MDHEN; CDR2 reads SYDVKM. The CDR3 reads CASSLYKTGVYSNQPQHF. CDR3 in DNA: TGTGCCAGCAGTTTATACAAGACAGGAGTGTATAGCAATCAGCCCCAGCATTTT.

This rearrangement joins TRBV28 to TRBJ1-4; a weak D match, TRBD1 (5 bases). V was clipped by 8 bases and J by 3 bases, with 13 bases between them. The CDR3 sequence is 14 residues long. CDR1 MDHEN and CDR2 SYDVKM come from the germline V gene. Written as DNA, the CDR3 is TGTGCCAGCGGACGACAGACGCCTAATGAAAAACTGTTTTTT. The encoded protein is CASGRQTPNEKLFF.

The table lists this clone with a few counts. J is TRBJ1-4 and V is TRBV7-9; TRBD1 might be the D (6 bases). V lost 4 bases, J lost 11 bases, and 23 bases lay in between. This CDR3 comprises 16 residues. Germline-derived CDR1 and CDR2 are SEHNR and FQNEAQ (reference sequence). CDR3 sequence reads: CASSSSSPSRGLKLFF. The CDR3 DNA follows: TGTGCCAGCAGCTCCAGTTCACCTTCAAGGGGGTTGAAACTGTTTTTT.